Reported below is one TCR beta chain. Using immunoSEQ multiplex PCR, the repertoire was profiled, and TCRdb retains in-frame clones only, with some absent. Among 75,000 to 95,000 clones listed, roughly 94% were seen once. The data stem from a study of technical replicates of blood from several donors. The J segment lost 2 bases and the V segment lost 5 bases, leaving 8 bases of the junction unmatched. The CDR3 is made up of 16 amino acids. Germline V lookup: CDR1 SEHNR, CDR2 FQNEAQ (reference sequence). The receptor was isolated from a human donor in good health. This sequence joins TRBV7-9 and TRBJ2-1; 8 bases are a match to TRBD2. The sequenced sample was T cells isolated from PBMCs. The CDR3, as DNA: TGTGCCAGCAGCCCTAGTATAGCGGGGCCCTACAATGAGCAGTTCTTC. It yields the protein CASSPSIAGPYNEQFF.